Each of the 19 T cell receptor beta chains below was sequenced from the same sample in a study of blood T cell repertoires in COVID-19 (dated by TCRdb to 2020 to 2022). The library relied on the immunoSEQ multiplex PCR assay. Held by TCRdb, this immuneACCESS table contains in-frame sequences only and omits some clones. Under half of the omission traces to an unresolved V gene where checked; the cause of the rest is unknown. The sample table holds a few hundred thousand clones, of which about 86% were seen once. Of the sample, approximately 15% is held by the ten largest clones. The material sequenced was peripheral blood. The receptors come from a person in their 70s with COVID-19, enrolled during active disease.

J is TRBJ2-3 and V is TRBV7-2; 12 positions agree with TRBD2. J was trimmed by 10 bases and V by 5 bases; bases with no gene match: 7. CDR1 and CDR2 (germline): SGHTA, FQGNSA. CDR3 length equals 14 residues. This chain's CDR3 is CASSPRTSGTAQYF. CDR3 nucleotides: TGTGCCAGCAGCCCCCGGACTAGCGGGACGGCGCAGTATTTT. The full variable domain, rest sourced from reference TRBV7-2 and TRBJ2-3, is GAGVSQSPSNKVTEKGKDVELRCDPISGHTALYWYRQSLGQGLEFLIYFQGNSAPDKSGLPSDRFSAERTGGSVSTLTIQRTQQEDSAVYLCASSPRTSGTAQYFGPGTRLTVL.

The rearrangement links TRBV9 to TRBJ2-5; 7 nucleotides match TRBD1. V trimming: 0 bases; J trimming: 1 base; junction bases outside the gene matches: 6. The germline V gene encodes CDR1 SGDLS and CDR2 YYNGEE. The CDR3 loop spans 16 amino acids. The CDR3 loop reads CASSVEGAGSQETQYF. CDR3 DNA sequence: TGTGCCAGCAGCGTAGAGGGGGCAGGGTCCCAAGAGACCCAGTACTTC.

This chain links TRBV5-1 with TRBJ2-1; the match to TRBD1 covers 8 bases. The V and J ends lost 0 bases and 0 bases, in that order; junction bases with no gene match: 2. This CDR3 comprises 16 residues. The germline gives CDR1 SGHRS, CDR2 YFSETQ. As DNA, the CDR3 is TGCGCCAGCAGCTTGGGTGGACAGGGCTCCTACAATGAGCAGTTCTTC. The encoded protein is CASSLGGQGSYNEQFF.

V is TRBV18 and J is TRBJ1-4, with 11 bases that match TRBD1. V lost 4 bases, J lost 7 bases, and 8 bases stayed unmatched. Germline CDR1 and CDR2: KGHSH and LQKENI. The CDR3 sequence is 16 residues long. The CDR3 DNA is TGTGCCAGCTCACAAAACCCCGGGACAGGGGGTGAAAAACTGTTTTTT. Translation gives CASSQNPGTGGEKLFF.

The chain combines TRBV14 with TRBJ2-5, with D maybe TRBD2 (5 bases). The germline V gene encodes CDR1 SGHDN and CDR2 FVKESK. CDR3 length: 18 amino acids. The V and J ends lost 4 bases and 0 bases respectively, with 21 bases between them. The CDR3 sequence is CASSPRARPRTDQETQYF. For the CDR3, the DNA is TGTGCCAGCAGCCCCCGGGCCCGGCCACGGACTGACCAAGAGACCCAGTACTTC.

CDR3 sequence reads: CSASMRYNEQFF. CDR3 sequence (DNA): TGCAGTGCTAGTATGCGATACAATGAGCAGTTCTTC. The chain has TRBV20-1 and TRBJ2-1; D is uncertain. Germline loops: CDR1 DFQATT, CDR2 SNEGSKA (reference sequence). Between the trimmed V and J ends, which lost 3 bases and 4 bases, there was a span of 7 bases. CDR3 length: 12 residues.

The chain links TRBV4-2 to TRBJ1-6; TRBD1 agrees at 7 bases. The CDR3 runs 15 residues. With V trimmed by 1 base and J by 7 bases, 4 bases remained unmatched. Germline lookup yields CDR1 LGHNA and CDR2 YNFKEQ. CDR3 in amino acids: CASSQVGTENSPLHF. The CDR3 DNA sequence: TGTGCCAGCAGCCAAGTAGGGACAGAGAATTCACCCCTCCACTTT.

The chain is built from TRBV9 and TRBJ2-7; TRBD1 might be the D (6 bases). Germline V gene data show CDR1 as SGDLS and CDR2 as YYNGEE. CDR3 length: 15 amino acids. The ends were cut back, 3 bases at V and 3 bases at J, with 16 bases in the middle. In DNA, the CDR3 is TGTGCCAGCAGCGCCGGGACAAGAATCGTCTACGAGCAGTACTTC. It codes for CASSAGTRIVYEQYF.

This clone was detected only once. The chain uses TRBV27 and TRBJ2-2; maybe TRBD2 (5 bases). V was cut by 3 bases and J by 1 base, with 9 bases left in between. The germline V gene has CDR1 MNHEY and CDR2 SMNVEV (reference sequence). The length of the CDR3 is 15 residues. DNA of the CDR3: TGTGCCAGCAGTTTGAACGGGGTGAACACCGGGGAGCTGTTTTTT. It codes for CASSLNGVNTGELFF.

This sequence joins TRBV30 and TRBJ2-7, with unresolved D. From germline, CDR1 is GTSNPN and CDR2 SVGIG (reference sequence). CDR3 length: 15 residues. Deletions cut 3 bases from V and 3 bases from J, with 18 bases between. DNA for the CDR3: TGTGCCTGGAGAAATGGGCAGTTAGTATTCTACGAGCAGTACTTC. As protein: CAWRNGQLVFYEQYF.

V usage is TRBV7-2 and J usage is TRBJ2-3, with 7 nucleotides matching TRBD2. With V trimmed by 3 bases and J by 3 bases, 6 bases remained unmatched. Germline V gene sequence: CDR1 SGHTA, CDR2 FQGNSA. The CDR3 length is 15 residues. The CDR3 bases are TGTGCCAGCAGCTTGAACTGGGGGGGAACAGATACGCAGTATTTT. Translation: CASSLNWGGTDTQYF.

Concerning this clone: The same CDR3 also results from other DNA sequences found in this sample. The CDR3, as DNA: TGTGCCAGCAGCTTCGCAGGGGAAGAGACCCAGTACTTC. Amino acids: CASSFAGEETQYF. The rearrangement links TRBV7-2 to TRBJ2-5, with D perhaps TRBD1 (6 bases). CDR3 length: 13 amino acids. Trimming took off 3 bases at V and 3 bases at J, with 8 bases between the two ends. Germline-derived CDR1 and CDR2 are SGHTA and FQGNSA.

This clone showed up just a few times. This chain uses TRBV6-1 with TRBJ2-6; possibly TRBD2 for D (6 bases). CDR3 length equals 16 residues. Germline lookup yields CDR1 MNHNS and CDR2 SASEGT. Between the trimmed V and J ends, which lost 1 base and 4 bases, there was a span of 11 bases. The CDR3 protein is CASSEGRGLGANVLTF. DNA for the CDR3: TGTGCCAGCAGTGAAGGACGGGGACTCGGGGCCAACGTCCTGACTTTC.

This sequence joins TRBV18 and TRBJ2-2; a possible D gene is TRBD1 (6 bases). CDR1 is KGHSH and CDR2 is LQKENI in the germline V gene. This CDR3 is built from 17 residues. Trimming left V 3 bases short and J 2 bases short, with 16 bases between. CDR3: CASSPLPPGHNTGELFF. CDR3 in DNA: TGTGCCAGCTCACCTCTCCCACCGGGACATAACACCGGGGAGCTGTTTTTT.

The rearrangement joins TRBV7-9 to TRBJ1-2; D gene ambiguous. Germline-derived CDR1 and CDR2 are SEHNR and FQNEAQ (reference sequence). The CDR3 has 13 residues. Trimming pared 3 bases from V and 4 bases from J, leaving 9 bases between. CDR3 amino acids: CASSFQATYGYTF. Written as DNA, the CDR3 is TGTGCCAGCAGCTTTCAGGCCACCTATGGCTACACCTTC.

The chain uses TRBV6-1 and TRBJ1-1, with D perhaps TRBD1 (5 bases). Looked up from germline, CDR1 is MNHNS and CDR2 is SASEGT. There are 17 residues in the CDR3. Trimming stripped 1 base from V and 0 bases from J, with 15 bases between. CDR3 sequence: CASSEVEGAPMNTEAFF. The DNA of the CDR3 is TGTGCCAGCAGTGAAGTGGAAGGGGCACCTATGAACACTGAAGCTTTCTTT.

The chain couples TRBV7-3 to TRBJ2-3, with a possible D match to TRBD2 (5 bases). This CDR3 has 14 amino acids. Germline CDR1 SGHTA, CDR2 FQGTGA. V was cut by 5 bases and J by 2 bases, with 11 bases left in between. DNA for the CDR3: TGTGCCAGCAGCCCCAGCGGATACACAGATACGCAGTATTTT. Its protein product is CASSPSGYTDTQYF.

J is TRBJ2-3 and V is TRBV6-5, with TRBD1 matching over 7 bases. Germline-derived CDR1 and CDR2 are MNHEY and SVGAGI. With V trimmed by 6 bases and J by 8 bases, 14 bases remained unmatched. This CDR3 is built from 15 residues. In nucleotides, the CDR3 is TGTGCCAGCAGCACCCGGACAGGACCCTCCGGTACGCAGTATTTT. This encodes CASSTRTGPSGTQYF.

The V call is TRBV27, the J call TRBJ1-5; 7 bases line up with TRBD1. This CDR3 is built from 14 residues. Unmatched junction bases numbered 8, after V lost 8 bases and J lost 4 bases. The germline V gene encodes CDR1 MNHEY and CDR2 SMNVEV (reference sequence). The CDR3 nucleotides read TGTGCCAGCGGAAAGACAGGGAGGAATCAGCCCCAGCATTTT. Its translation: CASGKTGRNQPQHF.